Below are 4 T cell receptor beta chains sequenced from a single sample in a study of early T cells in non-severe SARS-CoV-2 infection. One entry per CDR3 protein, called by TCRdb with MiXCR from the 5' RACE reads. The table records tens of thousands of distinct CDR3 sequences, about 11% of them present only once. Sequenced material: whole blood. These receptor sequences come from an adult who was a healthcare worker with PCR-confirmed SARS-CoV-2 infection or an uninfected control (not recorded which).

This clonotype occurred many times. The CDR3 sequence: CASSRLPGGAGQPQHF. CDR3 in DNA: TGTGCCAGCAGTCGCCTTCCAGGGGGCGCCGGTCAGCCCCAGCATTTT. The rearrangement links TRBV7-2 to TRBJ1-5; 8 positions agree with TRBD1. This CDR3 is 16 amino acids long. The J segment lost 6 bases and the V segment lost 6 bases, leaving 13 bases of the junction unmatched. In germline, CDR1 is SGHTA, CDR2 FQGNSA.

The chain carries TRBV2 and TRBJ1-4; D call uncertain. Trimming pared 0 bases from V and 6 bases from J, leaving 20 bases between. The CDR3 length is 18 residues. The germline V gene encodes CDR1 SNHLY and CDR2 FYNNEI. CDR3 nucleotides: TGTGCCAGCAGTGAAGCAACGGTTTTCGGAGGAGGCTATGAAAAACTGTTTTTT. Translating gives CASSEATVFGGGYEKLFF.

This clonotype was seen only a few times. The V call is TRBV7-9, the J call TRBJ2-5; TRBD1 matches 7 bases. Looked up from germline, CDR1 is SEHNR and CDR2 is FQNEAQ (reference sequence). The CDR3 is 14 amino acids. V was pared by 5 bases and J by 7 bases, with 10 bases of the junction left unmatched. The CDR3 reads CASSPYGTVGTQYF. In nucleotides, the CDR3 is TGTGCCAGCAGCCCCTACGGGACAGTAGGGACCCAGTACTTC.

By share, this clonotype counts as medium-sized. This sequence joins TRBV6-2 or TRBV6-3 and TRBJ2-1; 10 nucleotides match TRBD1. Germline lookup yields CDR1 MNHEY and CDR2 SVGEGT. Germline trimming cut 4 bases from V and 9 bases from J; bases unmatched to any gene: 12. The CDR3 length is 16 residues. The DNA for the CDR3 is TGTGCCAGCAGTTTATTTTCGGACAGGGGGATGAGTGAGCAGTTCTTC. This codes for CASSLFSDRGMSEQFF.